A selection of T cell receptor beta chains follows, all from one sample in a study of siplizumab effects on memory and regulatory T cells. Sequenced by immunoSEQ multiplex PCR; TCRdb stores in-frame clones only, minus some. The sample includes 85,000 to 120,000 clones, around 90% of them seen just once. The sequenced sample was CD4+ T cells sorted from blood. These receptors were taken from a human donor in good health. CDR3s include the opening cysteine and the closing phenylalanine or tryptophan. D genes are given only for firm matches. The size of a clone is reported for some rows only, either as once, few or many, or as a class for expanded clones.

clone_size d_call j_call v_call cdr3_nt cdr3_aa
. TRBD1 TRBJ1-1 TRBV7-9 TGTGCCAGCAGCGTAGTCGGGACAGGCAGGATGAACACTGAAGCTTTCTTT CASSVVGTGRMNTEAFF
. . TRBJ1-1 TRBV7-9 TGTGCCAGCAGCCCCCAGGCGGTGAACACTGAAGCTTTCTTT CASSPQAVNTEAFF
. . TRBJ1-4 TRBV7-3 TGTGCCAGCAGCTTACGGGGGGACGACGGTGAAAAACTGTTTTTT CASSLRGDDGEKLFF
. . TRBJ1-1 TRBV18 TGTGCCAGCTCACCGAACGGACAGCCTGAAGCTTTCTTT CASSPNGQPEAFF
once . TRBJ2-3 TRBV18 TGTGCCAGCTCACAGAGCACAGATACGCAGTATTTT CASSQSTDTQYF
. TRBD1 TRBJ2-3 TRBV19 TGTGCCAGAAACGGGGACCTTACAGGGGGCATCGTCACAGATACGCAGTATTTT CARNGDLTGGIVTDTQYF
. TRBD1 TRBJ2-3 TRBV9 TGTGCCAGCAGCGTAGGTACAGGGGTATACACAGATACGCAGTATTTT CASSVGTGVYTDTQYF
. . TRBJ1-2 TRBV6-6 TGTGCCAGCAGGCCAGGGGATGTGGGCTATGGCTACACCTTC CASRPGDVGYGYTF
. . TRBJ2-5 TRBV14 TGTGCCAGCAGCCAATTGAGAGTTGAGACCCAGTACTTC CASSQLRVETQYF
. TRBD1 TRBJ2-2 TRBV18 TGTGCCAGCTCACCAGGACAGGGTAACACCGGGGAGCTGTTTTTT CASSPGQGNTGELFF
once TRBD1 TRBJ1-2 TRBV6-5 TGTGCCAGCAGTTACTCGGACAGGACTAACTATGGCTACACCTTC CASSYSDRTNYGYTF
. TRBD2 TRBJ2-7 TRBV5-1 TGCGCCAGCAGCCCCGGGACTAGCGGGAGGGCCTCCTACGAGCAGTACTTC CASSPGTSGRASYEQYF
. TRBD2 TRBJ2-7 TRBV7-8 TGTGCCAGCAGCTCCGGGACTAGCGGCCCCTACGAGCAGTACTTC CASSSGTSGPYEQYF
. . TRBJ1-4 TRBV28 TGTGCCAGCAGGGGGCCGGGTGAAAAACTGTTTTTT CASRGPGEKLFF
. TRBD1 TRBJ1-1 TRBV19 TGTGCCAGTAGTATAGATGGGACAGGGGGATTCGGAGCTTTCTTT CASSIDGTGGFGAFF
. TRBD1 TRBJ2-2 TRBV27 TGTGCCAGCAAACCTATGACAGGGCAGTTAACCGGGGAGCTGTTTTTT CASKPMTGQLTGELFF
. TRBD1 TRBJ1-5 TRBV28 TGTGCCAGCAGTCCCTGGGACAGACTCAATCAGCCCCAGCATTTT CASSPWDRLNQPQHF
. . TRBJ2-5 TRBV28 TGTGCCAGCAGTTCGCCAGGAAAAGAGACCCAGTACTTC CASSSPGKETQYF
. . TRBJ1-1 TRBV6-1 TGTGCCAGCGGACAGATACGGGGCACTGAAGCTTTCTTT CASGQIRGTEAFF
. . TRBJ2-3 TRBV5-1 TGCGCCAGCAGCTTGGATTCCTCTAGCACAGATACGCAGTATTTT CASSLDSSSTDTQYF
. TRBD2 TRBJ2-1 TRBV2 TGTGCCAGCACTGGACTAGCGGGTAACTGGCAGTTCTTC CASTGLAGNWQFF
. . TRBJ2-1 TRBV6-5 TGTGCCAGCAGTTCACTTGCAGGGACACGGGGGAATGAGCAGTTCTTC CASSSLAGTRGNEQFF
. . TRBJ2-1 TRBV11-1 TGTGCCAGCAGCTTACGGGAGTCTTTTTACAATGAGCAGTTCTTC CASSLRESFYNEQFF
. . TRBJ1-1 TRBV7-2 TGTGCCAGCAGCTTAGATGGGCGTATTAACACTGAAGCTTTCTTT CASSLDGRINTEAFF
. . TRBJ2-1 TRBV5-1 TGCGCCAGCAGCCATAATCTAGCGACCTCCTACAATGAGCAGTTCTTC CASSHNLATSYNEQFF
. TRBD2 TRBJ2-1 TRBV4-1 TGCGCCAGCAGTCTCTCCCCTACTAGCGGAATGTACAATGAGCAGTTCTTC CASSLSPTSGMYNEQFF
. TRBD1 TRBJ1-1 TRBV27 TGTGCCAGCAGGGTACAGGGGAGGGGCGGCACTGAAGCTTTCTTT CASRVQGRGGTEAFF
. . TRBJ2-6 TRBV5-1 TGCGCCAGTCAAACCCGGGACCTACCAGGCGGGGCCAACGTCCTGACTTTC CASQTRDLPGGANVLTF
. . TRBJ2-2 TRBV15 TGTGCCACCAGCGGACCCCGGGGGGAGCTGTTTTTT CATSGPRGELFF
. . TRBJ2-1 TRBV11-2 TGTGCCAGCAGCTTAGCGTTAGGGGTCCCCTACAATGAGCAGTTCTTC CASSLALGVPYNEQFF